These 23 T cell receptor beta chains were all obtained from the same sample, sequenced in a study of long-term antiretroviral therapy in people with HIV. Running of the v3.0 immunoSEQ assay took place at survey level. Generated by immunoSEQ multiplex PCR, the TCRdb table keeps only in-frame clones and is missing some. The sample gives 20,000 to 25,000 clones, around 82% of which show up once; over 8.5% is in the top ten. The sequencing here drew on unsorted PBMCs, taken 2.4 years after starting antiretroviral therapy. The receptor set was obtained from a man aged 35-49 years with HIV.

The chain employs TRBV5-6 and TRBJ1-1; D is unclear. The germline gives CDR1 SGHDT, CDR2 YYEEEE. Trimming stripped 2 bases from V and 1 base from J, with 6 bases between. CDR3 length: 13 residues. The CDR3 sequence is CASSFGPNTEAFF. The CDR3 DNA sequence: TGTGCCAGCAGCTTCGGACCGAACACTGAAGCTTTCTTT. The complete variable domain, with remaining parts taken from reference TRBV5-6 and TRBJ1-1, reads DAGVTQSPTHLIKTRGQQVTLRCSPKSGHDTVSWYQQALGQGPQFIFQYYEEEERQRGNFPDRFSGHQFPNYSSELNVNALLLGDSALYLCASSFGPNTEAFFGQGTRLTVV.

The table lists this clone with a count of one. The chain has TRBV11-2 and TRBJ2-1; TRBD2 agrees at 8 bases. CDR3 length equals 19 residues. V gave up 5 bases and J gave up 0 bases; unmatched junction bases: 15. Per germline, CDR1 SGHAT and CDR2 FQNNGV. DNA of the CDR3: TGTGCCAGCAGCCCCGGCGGGAGGCCTCATACTAGCTCCTACAATGAGCAGTTCTTC. This encodes CASSPGGRPHTSSYNEQFF.

The CDR3 loop is CASSETSGGYEQYF. As DNA, the CDR3 is TGTGCCAGCTCAGAGACTAGCGGGGGTTACGAGCAGTACTTC. The rearrangement uses TRBV6-6 and TRBJ2-7, with 12 bases matching TRBD2. In germline, CDR1 is MNHNY, CDR2 SVGAGI (reference sequence). This CDR3 has 14 residues. The junction had 6 bases not matched to a gene; V was cut back by 8 bases and J by 4 bases.

The chain recombines TRBV25-1 with TRBJ2-1; D remains ambiguous. V lost 7 bases, J lost 10 bases, and 23 bases lay in between. The CDR3 is made up of 15 amino acids. CDR1 is MGHDK and CDR2 is SYGVNS in the germline V gene. The CDR3 here is CASTLYSASLGEQFF. The CDR3 coding sequence is TGTGCCAGCACATTGTATTCGGCTAGTCTAGGCGAGCAGTTCTTC.

The chain carries TRBV4-3 and TRBJ1-2; D might be TRBD1 (5 bases). The CDR3 is 16 amino acids. V was shortened by 3 bases and J by 4 bases, with 18 bases between the two germline ends. The V gene's germline CDR1 is LGHNA and CDR2 YSLEER. The CDR3 spells CASSHGTEDSGYGYTF. CDR3 in DNA: TGCGCCAGCAGCCATGGGACCGAAGATAGTGGCTATGGCTACACCTTC.

This CDR3 is CASSPAGATEAFF. In nucleotides, the CDR3 is TGCGCCAGCAGCCCGGCAGGGGCCACTGAAGCTTTCTTT. The chain joins TRBV10-2 to TRBJ1-1; maybe TRBD1 (6 bases). Germline loops: CDR1 WSHSY, CDR2 SAAADI. With 6 bases removed from V and 4 bases from J, the gap between germline ends came to 12 bases. This CDR3 comprises 13 residues.

The table lists this clone with a count of one. The rearrangement uses TRBV19 and TRBJ2-2; D is unresolved. The ends were cut back, 6 bases at V and 1 base at J, with 12 bases in the middle. CDR1 and CDR2 (germline): LNHDA, SQIVND (reference sequence). The CDR3 spans 15 residues. CDR3 protein: CASSGPGRNTGELFF. The CDR3 region has the DNA TGTGCCAGTAGCGGGCCCGGACGGAACACCGGGGAGCTGTTTTTT.

The chain couples TRBV10-3 to TRBJ1-3; the D is unclear. V lost 8 bases, J lost 0 bases, and 14 bases lay in between. The germline CDR1 and CDR2 sequences are ENHRY and SYGVKD. The CDR3 sequence is 15 residues long. CDR3 residues: CAISLGPGSGNTIYF. The CDR3 nucleotides are TGTGCCATCTCCTTGGGCCCGGGCTCTGGAAACACCATATATTTT.

The genes are TRBV7-2 and TRBJ1-6; TRBD1 might be the D (6 bases). The germline CDR1 and CDR2 sequences are SGHTA and FQGNSA. This CDR3 has 15 amino acids. Trimming took 0 bases from V and 6 from J, leaving 9 bases between them. CDR3 bases: TGTGCCAGCAGCTTAGCCGGACAGACTAATTCACCCCTCCACTTT. Protein: CASSLAGQTNSPLHF.

The chain combines TRBV30 with TRBJ1-5; possibly TRBD1 for D (6 bases). Trimming removed 0 bases at V and 8 bases at J, with 14 bases between. Germline CDR1 is GTSNPN and CDR2 is SVGIG (reference sequence). The CDR3 sequence is 14 residues long. The CDR3 nucleotides read TGTGCCTGGAGTGTGGGGGCCTACGAGGAGCCCCAGCATTTT. This codes for CAWSVGAYEEPQHF.

The CDR3 loop reads CASSSQGWFETDTQYF. Written as DNA, the CDR3 is TGTGCCAGCAGCTCCCAGGGGTGGTTTGAGACAGATACGCAGTATTTT. V gene TRBV11-2 combines with J gene TRBJ2-3, with a weak D call TRBD1 (6 bases). Looked up from germline, CDR1 is SGHAT and CDR2 is FQNNGV. The CDR3 runs to 16 residues. V dropped 4 bases and J dropped 3 bases, with 17 bases sitting between them. The whole variable domain, remainder taken from reference TRBV11-2 and TRBJ2-3, is EAGVAQSPRYKIIEKRQSVAFWCNPISGHATLYWYQQILGQGPKLLIQFQNNGVVDDSQLPKDRFSAERLKGVDSTLKIQPAKLEDSAVYLCASSSQGWFETDTQYFGPGTRLTVL.

In DNA form, the CDR3 reads TGTGCCAGTTCACAGGACCTCTATGGCTACACCTTC. Translated, it gives CASSQDLYGYTF. The chain is built from TRBV19 and TRBJ1-2; tentative D call: TRBD1 (5 bases). CDR1 is LNHDA and CDR2 is SQIVND in the germline V gene (reference sequence). The CDR3 is made up of 12 amino acids. Trimming removed 8 bases at V and 4 bases at J, with 11 bases between.

This clone was picked up a small number of times. V usage is TRBV5-4 and J usage is TRBJ1-2, with no clear D. V shed 0 bases and J shed 10 bases, with 16 bases lying between them. The germline CDR1 and CDR2 sequences are SGHNT and YYREEE (reference sequence). There are 14 residues in the CDR3. This CDR3 reads CASSLESVGRDYTF. In DNA form, the CDR3 reads TGTGCCAGCAGCTTGGAATCGGTTGGGCGAGACTACACCTTC.

The chain carries TRBV6-1 and TRBJ1-5, with D perhaps TRBD1 (6 bases). CDR3 length: 14 residues. Trimming left V 6 bases short and J 6 bases short, with 15 bases between. Germline-derived CDR1 and CDR2 are MNHNS and SASEGT. CDR3 residues: CASRETGPGQPQHF. In DNA, the CDR3 is TGTGCCAGCAGAGAAACAGGGCCCGGTCAGCCCCAGCATTTT.

V is TRBV18 and J is TRBJ1-4; no reliable D call. The CDR3 length is 13 residues. Trimming left V 5 bases short and J 5 bases short, with 9 bases between. The germline gives CDR1 KGHSH, CDR2 LQKENI. CDR3 in amino acids: CASSETGNEKLFF. For the CDR3, the DNA is TGTGCCAGCTCAGAGACGGGGAATGAAAAACTGTTTTTT.

V and J are TRBV6-5 and TRBJ1-1; 7 nucleotides line up with TRBD1. Germline values: CDR1 MNHEY, CDR2 SVGAGI. V was clipped by 5 bases and J by 4 bases; unmatched bases: 4. The CDR3 covers 13 residues. The CDR3 DNA is TGTGCCAGCAGTATTACAGGGGCCACTGAAGCTTTCTTT. Translated, it gives CASSITGATEAFF.

The rearrangement uses TRBV5-1 and TRBJ1-2, with TRBD1 identical over 7 bases. This CDR3 comprises 12 residues. V was clipped by 5 bases and J by 6 bases; unmatched bases: 4. Per the germline V gene, CDR1 is SGHRS and CDR2 is YFSETQ. Here the CDR3 reads CASRTGSDGYTF. The CDR3 DNA reads TGCGCCAGCAGGACAGGGTCGGATGGCTACACCTTC.

This clone appeared once. The rearrangement joins TRBV18 to TRBJ2-3; 14 bases map to TRBD2. The CDR3 is 18 amino acids. V dropped 3 bases and J dropped 2; count of bases not matched to a gene: 7. Germline V gene lookup returns CDR1 KGHSH and CDR2 LQKENI. The CDR3 reads CASSPKRTSGRTTDTQYF. CDR3 in DNA: TGTGCCAGCTCACCTAAGAGGACTAGCGGGAGGACCACAGATACGCAGTATTTT.

The chain recombines TRBV6-5 with TRBJ2-7; the match to TRBD1 covers 10 bases. V lost 6 bases, J lost 2 bases, and 7 bases stayed unmatched. Germline CDR1 reads MNHEY; CDR2 reads SVGAGI. The CDR3 length is 15 residues. The DNA of the CDR3 is TGTGCCAGCAGAGAGACCGGGACAGGGGCCTACGAGCAGTACTTC. Its protein is CASRETGTGAYEQYF.

The J gene is TRBJ2-7, the V gene TRBV2; D gene ambiguous. CDR1 and CDR2 (germline): SNHLY, FYNNEI. The CDR3 length is 13 residues. V lost 5 bases and J lost 4, with 12 bases in between. The CDR3 sequence is CASSTQIPYEQYF. DNA of the CDR3: TGTGCCAGCAGTACCCAGATCCCATACGAGCAGTACTTC. Full variable domain (outside the CDR3, taken from reference TRBV2 and TRBJ2-7): EPEVTQTPSHQVTQMGQEVILRCVPISNHLYFYWYRQILGQKVEFLVSFYNNEISEKSEIFDDQFSVERPDGSNFTLKIRSTKLEDSAMYFCASSTQIPYEQYFGPGTRLTVT.

The chain employs TRBV14 and TRBJ2-7, with 9 nucleotides matching TRBD1. Germline V lookup: CDR1 SGHDN, CDR2 FVKESK. With 2 bases clipped from V and 4 bases from J, the junction kept 6 bases outside the gene matches. CDR3 size: 15 residues. The chain's CDR3 is CASSQPAGTGYEQYF. The CDR3 nucleotides are TGTGCCAGCAGCCAACCGGCCGGGACAGGGTACGAGCAGTACTTC.

In this sample, this clone turned up a few times. This chain links TRBV11-2 with TRBJ1-5; D ambiguous. V gave up 2 bases and J gave up 4 bases, with 6 bases separating them. The length of the CDR3 is 13 residues. Germline CDR1 SGHAT, CDR2 FQNNGV. The CDR3 spells CASSLTSNQPQHF. The CDR3 region has the DNA TGTGCCAGCAGCTTAACGTCGAATCAGCCCCAGCATTTT. Full variable domain (outside the CDR3, taken from reference TRBV11-2 and TRBJ1-5): EAGVAQSPRYKIIEKRQSVAFWCNPISGHATLYWYQQILGQGPKLLIQFQNNGVVDDSQLPKDRFSAERLKGVDSTLKIQPAKLEDSAVYLCASSLTSNQPQHFGDGTRLSIL.

V is TRBV7-2 and J is TRBJ1-2, with a possible D match to TRBD1 (5 bases). Germline values: CDR1 SGHTA, CDR2 FQGNSA. The CDR3 runs 15 residues. With 5 bases removed from V and 5 bases from J, the gap between germline ends came to 18 bases. CDR3 in amino acids: CASSRTRSGFYGYTF. For the CDR3, the DNA is TGTGCCAGCAGCCGTACCAGGTCAGGGTTTTATGGCTACACCTTC.